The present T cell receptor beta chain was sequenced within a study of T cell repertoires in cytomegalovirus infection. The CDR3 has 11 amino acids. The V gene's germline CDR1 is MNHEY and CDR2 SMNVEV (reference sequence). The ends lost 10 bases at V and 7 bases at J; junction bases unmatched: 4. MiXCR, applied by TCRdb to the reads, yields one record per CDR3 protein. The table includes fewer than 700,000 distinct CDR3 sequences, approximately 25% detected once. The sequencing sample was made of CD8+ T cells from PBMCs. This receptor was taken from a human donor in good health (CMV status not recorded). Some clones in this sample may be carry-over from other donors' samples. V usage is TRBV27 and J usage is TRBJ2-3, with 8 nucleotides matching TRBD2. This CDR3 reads CAIVAGNTQYF. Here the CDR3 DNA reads TGTGCCATTGTAGCGGGGAATACGCAGTATTTT.